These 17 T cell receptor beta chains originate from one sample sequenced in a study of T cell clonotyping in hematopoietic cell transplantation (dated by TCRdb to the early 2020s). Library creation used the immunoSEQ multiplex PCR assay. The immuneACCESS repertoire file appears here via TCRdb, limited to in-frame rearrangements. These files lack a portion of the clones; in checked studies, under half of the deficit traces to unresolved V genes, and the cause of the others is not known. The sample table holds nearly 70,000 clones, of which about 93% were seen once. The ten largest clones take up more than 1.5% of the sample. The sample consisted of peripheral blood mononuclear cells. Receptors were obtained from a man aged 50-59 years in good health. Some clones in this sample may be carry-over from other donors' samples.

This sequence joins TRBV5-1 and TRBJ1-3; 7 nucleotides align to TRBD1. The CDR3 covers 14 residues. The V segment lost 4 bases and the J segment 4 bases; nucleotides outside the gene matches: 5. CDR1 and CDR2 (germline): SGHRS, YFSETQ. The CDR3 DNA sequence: TGCGCCAGCAGCCTCGGGACAGTCGGAAACACCATATATTTT. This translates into CASSLGTVGNTIYF.

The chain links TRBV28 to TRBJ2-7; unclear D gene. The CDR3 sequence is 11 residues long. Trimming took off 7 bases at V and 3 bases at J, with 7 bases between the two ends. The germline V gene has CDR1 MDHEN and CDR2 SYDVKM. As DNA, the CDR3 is TGTGCCAGCACCGATATCTACGAGCAGTACTTC. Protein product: CASTDIYEQYF. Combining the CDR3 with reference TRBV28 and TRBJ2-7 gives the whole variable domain DVKVTQSSRYLVKRTGEKVFLECVQDMDHENMFWYRQDPGLGLRLIYFSYDVKMKEKGDIPEGYSVSREKKERFSLILESASTNQTSMYLCASTDIYEQYFGPGTRLTVT.

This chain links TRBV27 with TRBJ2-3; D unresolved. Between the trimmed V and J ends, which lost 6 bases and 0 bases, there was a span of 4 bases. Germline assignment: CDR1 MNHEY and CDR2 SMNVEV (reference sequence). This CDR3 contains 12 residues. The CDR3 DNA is TGTGCCAGCAGAACTAGCACAGATACGCAGTATTTT. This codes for CASRTSTDTQYF.

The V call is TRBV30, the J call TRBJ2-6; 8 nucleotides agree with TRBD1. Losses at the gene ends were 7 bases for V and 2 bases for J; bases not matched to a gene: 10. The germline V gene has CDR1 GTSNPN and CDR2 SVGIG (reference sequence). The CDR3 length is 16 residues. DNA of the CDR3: TGTGCCTCTGGGGACAGGTTCAAAACTGGGGCCAACGTCCTGACTTTC. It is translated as CASGDRFKTGANVLTF.

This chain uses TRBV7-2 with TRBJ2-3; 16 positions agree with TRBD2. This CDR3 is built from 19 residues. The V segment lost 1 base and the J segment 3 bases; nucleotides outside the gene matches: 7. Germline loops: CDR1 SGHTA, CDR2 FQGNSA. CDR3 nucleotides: TGTGCCAGCAGCTTAGTTCCCGGGACTAGCGGGAGGGCTACAGATACGCAGTATTTT. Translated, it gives CASSLVPGTSGRATDTQYF.

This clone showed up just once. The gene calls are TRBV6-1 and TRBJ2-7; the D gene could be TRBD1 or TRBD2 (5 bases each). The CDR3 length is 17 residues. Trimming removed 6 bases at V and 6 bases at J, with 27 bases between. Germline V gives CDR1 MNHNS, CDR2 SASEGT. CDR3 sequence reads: CASSETSPGPQSGEQYF. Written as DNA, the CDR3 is TGTGCCAGCAGCGAAACCTCTCCGGGACCCCAATCGGGCGAGCAGTACTTC.

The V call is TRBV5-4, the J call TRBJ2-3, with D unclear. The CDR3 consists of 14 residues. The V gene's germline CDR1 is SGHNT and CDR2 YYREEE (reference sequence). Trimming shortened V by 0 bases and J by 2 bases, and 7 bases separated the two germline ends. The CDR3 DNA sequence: TGTGCCAGCAGCTTGGGCCAGGTCACAGATACGCAGTATTTT. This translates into CASSLGQVTDTQYF.

CDR3 region: CASSFLSEYSNQPQHF. CDR3 nucleotide sequence: TGTGCCAGCAGTTTTCTCAGCGAGTATAGCAATCAGCCCCAGCATTTT. The gene calls are TRBV27 and TRBJ1-5, with unresolved D. The CDR3 has 16 residues. V gave up 3 bases and J gave up 0 bases, with 12 bases separating them. Germline V gene data show CDR1 as MNHEY and CDR2 as SMNVEV (reference sequence).

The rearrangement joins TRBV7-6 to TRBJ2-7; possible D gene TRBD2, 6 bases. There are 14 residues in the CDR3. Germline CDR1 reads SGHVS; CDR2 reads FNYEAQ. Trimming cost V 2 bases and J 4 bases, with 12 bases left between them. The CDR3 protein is CASSLLGGEYEQYF. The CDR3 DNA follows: TGTGCCAGCAGCTTATTGGGCGGGGAGTACGAGCAGTACTTC.

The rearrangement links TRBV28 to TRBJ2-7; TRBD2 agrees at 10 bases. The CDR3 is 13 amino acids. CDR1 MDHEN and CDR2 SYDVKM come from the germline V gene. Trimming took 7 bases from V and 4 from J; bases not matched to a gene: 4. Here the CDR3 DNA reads TGTGCCAGCACTAGCGGGGGATTTTACGAGCAGTACTTC. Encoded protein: CASTSGGFYEQYF.

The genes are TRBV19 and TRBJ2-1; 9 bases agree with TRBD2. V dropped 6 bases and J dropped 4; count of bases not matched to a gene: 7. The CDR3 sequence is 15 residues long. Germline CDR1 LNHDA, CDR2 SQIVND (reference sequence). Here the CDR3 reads CASSKTSGDYNEQFF. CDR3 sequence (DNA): TGTGCCAGTAGCAAGACTAGCGGAGATTACAATGAGCAGTTCTTC.

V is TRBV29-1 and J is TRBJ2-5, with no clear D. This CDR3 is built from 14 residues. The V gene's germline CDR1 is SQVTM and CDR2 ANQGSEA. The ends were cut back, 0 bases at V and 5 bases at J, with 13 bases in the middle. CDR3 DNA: TGCAGCGTTGAAGATCCCAAGGTCCGGGAGACCCAGTACTTC. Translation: CSVEDPKVRETQYF.

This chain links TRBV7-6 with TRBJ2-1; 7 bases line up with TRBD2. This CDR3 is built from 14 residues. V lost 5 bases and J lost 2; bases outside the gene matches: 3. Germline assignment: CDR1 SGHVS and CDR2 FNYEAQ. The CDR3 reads CASSPGTTYNEQFF. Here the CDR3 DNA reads TGTGCCAGCAGCCCCGGGACTACCTACAATGAGCAGTTCTTC.

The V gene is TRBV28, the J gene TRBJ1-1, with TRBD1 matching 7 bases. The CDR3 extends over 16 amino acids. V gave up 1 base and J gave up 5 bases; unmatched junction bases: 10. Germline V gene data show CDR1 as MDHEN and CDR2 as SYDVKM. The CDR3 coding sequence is TGTGCCAGCAGTTTATATGACAGGGCATCCTGGACTGAAGCTTTCTTT. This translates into CASSLYDRASWTEAFF. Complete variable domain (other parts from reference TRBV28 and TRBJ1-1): DVKVTQSSRYLVKRTGEKVFLECVQDMDHENMFWYRQDPGLGLRLIYFSYDVKMKEKGDIPEGYSVSREKKERFSLILESASTNQTSMYLCASSLYDRASWTEAFFGQGTRLTVV.

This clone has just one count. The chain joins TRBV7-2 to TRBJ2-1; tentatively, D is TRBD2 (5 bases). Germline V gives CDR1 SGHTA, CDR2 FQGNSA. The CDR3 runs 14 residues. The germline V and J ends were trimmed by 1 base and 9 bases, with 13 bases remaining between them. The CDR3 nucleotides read TGTGCCAGCAGCTTAGGAACTAGAGGTGTTGAGCAGTTCTTC. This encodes CASSLGTRGVEQFF.

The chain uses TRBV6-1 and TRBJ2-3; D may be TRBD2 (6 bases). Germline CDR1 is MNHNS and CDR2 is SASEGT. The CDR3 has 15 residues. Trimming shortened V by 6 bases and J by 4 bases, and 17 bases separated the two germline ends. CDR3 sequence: CASSPLEEGSDTQYF. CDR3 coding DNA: TGTGCCAGCAGCCCACTGGAGGAGGGTTCAGATACGCAGTATTTT.

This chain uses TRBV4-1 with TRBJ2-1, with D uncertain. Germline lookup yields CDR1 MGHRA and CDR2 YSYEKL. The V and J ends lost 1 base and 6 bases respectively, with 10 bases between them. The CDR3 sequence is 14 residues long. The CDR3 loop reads CASSQVGIGNEQFF. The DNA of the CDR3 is TGCGCCAGCAGCCAAGTGGGGATAGGCAATGAGCAGTTCTTC.